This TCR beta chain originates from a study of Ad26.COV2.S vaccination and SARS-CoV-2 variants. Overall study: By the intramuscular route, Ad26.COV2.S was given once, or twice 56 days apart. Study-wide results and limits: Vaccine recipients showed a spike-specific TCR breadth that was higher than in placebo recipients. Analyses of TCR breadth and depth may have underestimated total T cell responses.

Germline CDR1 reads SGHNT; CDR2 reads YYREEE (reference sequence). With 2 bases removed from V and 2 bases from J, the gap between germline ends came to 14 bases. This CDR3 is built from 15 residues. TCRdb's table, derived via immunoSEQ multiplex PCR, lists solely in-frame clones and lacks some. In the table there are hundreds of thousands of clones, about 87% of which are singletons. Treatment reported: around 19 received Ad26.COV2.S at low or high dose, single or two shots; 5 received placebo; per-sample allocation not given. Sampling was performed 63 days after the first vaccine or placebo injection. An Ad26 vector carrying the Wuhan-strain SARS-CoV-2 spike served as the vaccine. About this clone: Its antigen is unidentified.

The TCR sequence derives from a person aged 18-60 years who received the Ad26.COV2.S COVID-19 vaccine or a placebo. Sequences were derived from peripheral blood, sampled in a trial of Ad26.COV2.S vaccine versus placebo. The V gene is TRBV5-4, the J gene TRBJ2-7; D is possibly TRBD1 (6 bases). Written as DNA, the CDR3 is TGTGCCAGCAGCTTAACAACAGGGCCTACCTACGAGCAGTACTTC. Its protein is CASSLTTGPTYEQYF. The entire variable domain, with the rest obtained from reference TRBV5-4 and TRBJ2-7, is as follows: ETGVTQSPTHLIKTRGQQVTLRCSSQSGHNTVSWYQQALGQGPQFIFQYYREEENGRGNFPPRFSGLQFPNYSSELNVNALELDDSALYLCASSLTTGPTYEQYFGPGTRLTVT.